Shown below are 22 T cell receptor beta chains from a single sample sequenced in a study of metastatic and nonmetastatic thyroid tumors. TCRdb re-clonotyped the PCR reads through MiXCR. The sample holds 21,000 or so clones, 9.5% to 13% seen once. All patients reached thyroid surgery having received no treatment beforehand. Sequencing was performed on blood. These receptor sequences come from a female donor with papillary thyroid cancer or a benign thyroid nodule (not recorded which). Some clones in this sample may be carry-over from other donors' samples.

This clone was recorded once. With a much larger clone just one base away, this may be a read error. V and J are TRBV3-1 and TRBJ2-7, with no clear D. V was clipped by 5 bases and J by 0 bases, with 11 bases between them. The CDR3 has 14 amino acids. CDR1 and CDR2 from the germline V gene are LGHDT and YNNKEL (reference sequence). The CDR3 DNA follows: TGTGCCAGCAGCAAGATGGAACTCTCCTACGAGCAGTACTTC. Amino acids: CASSKMELSYEQYF.

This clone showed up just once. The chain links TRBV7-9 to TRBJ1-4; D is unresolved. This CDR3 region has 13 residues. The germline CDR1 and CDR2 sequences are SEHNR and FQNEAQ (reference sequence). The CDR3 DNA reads TGTGAAAGCAGCTTAGAATACGGTGAAAAACTGTTTTTT. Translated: CESSLEYGEKLFF. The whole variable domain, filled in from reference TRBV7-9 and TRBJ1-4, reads DTGVSQNPRHKITKRGQNVTFRCDPISEHNRLYWYRQTLGQGPEFLTYFQNEAQLEKSRLLSDRFSAERPKGSFSTLEIQRTEQGDSAMYLCESSLEYGEKLFFGSGTQLSVL.

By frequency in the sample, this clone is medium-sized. CDR3 sequence reads: CASSRPETYEQYF. As DNA, the CDR3 is TGTGCCAGCAGCCGACCGGAGACCTACGAGCAGTACTTC. The rearrangement uses TRBV28 and TRBJ2-7; D unclear. Trimming took off 6 bases at V and 2 bases at J, with 11 bases between the two ends. The CDR3 loop spans 13 amino acids. Germline V gene sequence: CDR1 MDHEN, CDR2 SYDVKM.

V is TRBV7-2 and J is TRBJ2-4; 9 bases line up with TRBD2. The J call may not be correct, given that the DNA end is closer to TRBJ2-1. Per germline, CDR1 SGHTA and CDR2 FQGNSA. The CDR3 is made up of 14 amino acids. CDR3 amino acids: CASSSSGVALEQFF. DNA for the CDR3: TGTGCCAGCAGCTCTAGCGGGGTAGCCTTAGAGCAGTTCTTC.

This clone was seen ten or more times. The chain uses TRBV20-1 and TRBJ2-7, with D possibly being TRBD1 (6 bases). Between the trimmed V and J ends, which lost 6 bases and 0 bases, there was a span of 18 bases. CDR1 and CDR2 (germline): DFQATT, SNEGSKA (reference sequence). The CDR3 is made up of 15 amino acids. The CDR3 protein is CSARSDRINSYEQYF. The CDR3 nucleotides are TGCAGTGCCCGCTCGGACAGAATAAACTCCTACGAGCAGTACTTC.

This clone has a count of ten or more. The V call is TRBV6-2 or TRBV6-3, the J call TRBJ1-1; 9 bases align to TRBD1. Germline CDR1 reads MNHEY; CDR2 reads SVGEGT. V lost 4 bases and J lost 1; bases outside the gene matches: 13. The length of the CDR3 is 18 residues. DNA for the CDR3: TGTGCCAGCAGTTTGCGGGGGAACAGGGGGCTTGGGAACACTGAAGCTTTCTTT. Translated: CASSLRGNRGLGNTEAFF.

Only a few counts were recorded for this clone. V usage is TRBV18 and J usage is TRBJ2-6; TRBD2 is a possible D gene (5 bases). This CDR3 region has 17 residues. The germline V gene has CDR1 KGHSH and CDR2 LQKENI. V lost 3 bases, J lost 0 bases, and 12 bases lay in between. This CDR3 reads CASSPRRAYSGANVLTF. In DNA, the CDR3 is TGTGCCAGCTCACCGCGGCGGGCCTACTCTGGGGCCAACGTCCTGACTTTC.

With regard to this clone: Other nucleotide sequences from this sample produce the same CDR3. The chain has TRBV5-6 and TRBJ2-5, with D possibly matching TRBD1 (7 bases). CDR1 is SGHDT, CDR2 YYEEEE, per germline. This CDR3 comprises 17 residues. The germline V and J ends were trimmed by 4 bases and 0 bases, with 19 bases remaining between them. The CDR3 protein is CASSPEFGRGDQETQYF. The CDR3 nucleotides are TGTGCCAGCAGCCCAGAATTCGGCAGGGGGGACCAAGAGACCCAGTACTTC. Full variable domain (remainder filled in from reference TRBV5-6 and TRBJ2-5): DAGVTQSPTHLIKTRGQQVTLRCSPKSGHDTVSWYQQALGQGPQFIFQYYEEEERQRGNFPDRFSGHQFPNYSSELNVNALLLGDSALYLCASSPEFGRGDQETQYFGPGTRLLVL.

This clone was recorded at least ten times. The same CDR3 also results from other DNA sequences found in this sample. Here the CDR3 reads CASPRPGGKFNYGYTF. The CDR3 coding sequence is TGCGCCAGCCCGAGGCCAGGGGGTAAGTTTAACTATGGCTACACCTTC. The chain has TRBV10-2 and TRBJ1-2; 7 nucleotides agree with TRBD1. The CDR3 extends over 16 amino acids. V dropped 8 bases and J dropped 1; count of bases not matched to a gene: 13. Germline V gene data show CDR1 as WSHSY and CDR2 as SAAADI.

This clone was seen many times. DNA for the CDR3: TGTGCCAGCAGTTTAAGTTTTTCCAACTATGGCTACACCTTC. It is translated as CASSLSFSNYGYTF. The chain employs TRBV27 and TRBJ1-2; D unresolved. Between the trimmed V and J ends, which lost 2 bases and 2 bases, there was a span of 9 bases. CDR3 length equals 14 residues. Germline lookup yields CDR1 MNHEY and CDR2 SMNVEV (reference sequence).

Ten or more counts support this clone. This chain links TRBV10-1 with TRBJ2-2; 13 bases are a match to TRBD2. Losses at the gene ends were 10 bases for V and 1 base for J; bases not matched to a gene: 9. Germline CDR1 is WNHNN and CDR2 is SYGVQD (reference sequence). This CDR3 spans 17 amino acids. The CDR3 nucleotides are TGCGCCATTCTCGGACTAGCGGGAGCTGGGAACACCGGGGAGCTGTTTTTT. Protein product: CAILGLAGAGNTGELFF.

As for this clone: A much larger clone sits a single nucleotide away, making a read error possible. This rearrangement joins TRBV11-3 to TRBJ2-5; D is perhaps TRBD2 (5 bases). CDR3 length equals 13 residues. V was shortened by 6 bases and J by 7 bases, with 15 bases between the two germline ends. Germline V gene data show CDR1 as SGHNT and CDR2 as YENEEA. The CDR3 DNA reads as TGTGCCAGCAGGAGCGGACCGGGTGGGACCCAGTACTTC. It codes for CASRSGPGGTQYF.

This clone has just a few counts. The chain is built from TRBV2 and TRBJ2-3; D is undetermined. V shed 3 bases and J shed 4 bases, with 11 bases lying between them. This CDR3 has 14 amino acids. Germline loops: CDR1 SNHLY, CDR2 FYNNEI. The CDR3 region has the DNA TGTGCCAGCAGTGATCAACCCTCCCCAGATACGCAGTATTTT. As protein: CASSDQPSPDTQYF.

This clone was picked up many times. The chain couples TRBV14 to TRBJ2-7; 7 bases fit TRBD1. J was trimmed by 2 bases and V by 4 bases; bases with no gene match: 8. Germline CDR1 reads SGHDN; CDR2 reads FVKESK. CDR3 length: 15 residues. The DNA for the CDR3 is TGTGCCAGCAGCCCAACCTACAGGGGAGCCTACGAGCAGTACTTC. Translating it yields CASSPTYRGAYEQYF.

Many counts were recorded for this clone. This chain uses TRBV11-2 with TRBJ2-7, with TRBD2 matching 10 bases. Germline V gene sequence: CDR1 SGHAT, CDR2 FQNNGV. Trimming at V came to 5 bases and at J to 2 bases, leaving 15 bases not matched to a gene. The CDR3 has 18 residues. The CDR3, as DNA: TGTGCCAGCAGCGAAGCCTCACTAGCGGGGAGGGTACCCTACGAGCAGTACTTC. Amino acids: CASSEASLAGRVPYEQYF.

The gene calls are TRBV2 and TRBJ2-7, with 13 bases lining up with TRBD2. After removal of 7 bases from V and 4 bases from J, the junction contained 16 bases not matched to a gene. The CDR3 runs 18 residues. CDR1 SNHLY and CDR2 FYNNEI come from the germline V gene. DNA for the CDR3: TGTGCCAGCACGGGGAGGGGACTAGCGGGAATCGCCGGATACGAGCAGTACTTC. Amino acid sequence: CASTGRGLAGIAGYEQYF. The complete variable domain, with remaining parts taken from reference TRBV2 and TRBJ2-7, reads EPEVTQTPSHQVTQMGQEVILRCVPISNHLYFYWYRQILGQKVEFLVSFYNNEISEKSEIFDDQFSVERPDGSNFTLKIRSTKLEDSAMYFCASTGRGLAGIAGYEQYFGPGTRLTVT.

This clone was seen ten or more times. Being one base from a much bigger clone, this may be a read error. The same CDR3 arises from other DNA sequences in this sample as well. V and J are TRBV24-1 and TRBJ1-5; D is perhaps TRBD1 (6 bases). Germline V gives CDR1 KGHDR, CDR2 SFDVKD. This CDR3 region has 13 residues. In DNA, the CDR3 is TGCGCCACCAGTGCAGGGGACAATCAGCCCCAGCATTTT. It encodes CATSAGDNQPQHF.

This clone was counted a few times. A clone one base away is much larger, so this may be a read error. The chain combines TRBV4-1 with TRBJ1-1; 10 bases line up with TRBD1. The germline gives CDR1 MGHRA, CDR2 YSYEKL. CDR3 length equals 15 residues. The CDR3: CASSRDRGLNTEASF. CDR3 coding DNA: TGCGCCAGCAGCCGGGACAGGGGACTGAACACTGAAGCTTCCTTT.

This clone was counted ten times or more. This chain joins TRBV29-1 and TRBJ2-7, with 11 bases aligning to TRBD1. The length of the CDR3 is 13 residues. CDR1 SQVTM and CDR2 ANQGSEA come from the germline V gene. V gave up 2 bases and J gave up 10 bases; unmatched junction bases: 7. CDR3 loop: CSVESGTGGIQYF. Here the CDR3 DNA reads TGCAGCGTTGAATCCGGGACAGGGGGTATCCAGTACTTC.

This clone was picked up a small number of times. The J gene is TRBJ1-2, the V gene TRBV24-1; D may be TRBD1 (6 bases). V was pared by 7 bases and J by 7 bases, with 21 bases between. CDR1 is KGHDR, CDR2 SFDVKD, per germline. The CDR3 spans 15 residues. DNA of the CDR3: TGTGCCACCAGGAACCTAACAGGGAGTCCCTTTGGCTACACCTTC. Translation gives CATRNLTGSPFGYTF.

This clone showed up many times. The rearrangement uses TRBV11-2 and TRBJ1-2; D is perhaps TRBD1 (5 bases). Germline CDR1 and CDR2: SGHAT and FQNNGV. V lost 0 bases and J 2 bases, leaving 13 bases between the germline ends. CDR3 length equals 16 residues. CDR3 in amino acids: CASSLEQGPTNYGYTF. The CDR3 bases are TGTGCCAGCAGCTTAGAGCAGGGCCCGACGAACTATGGCTACACCTTC.

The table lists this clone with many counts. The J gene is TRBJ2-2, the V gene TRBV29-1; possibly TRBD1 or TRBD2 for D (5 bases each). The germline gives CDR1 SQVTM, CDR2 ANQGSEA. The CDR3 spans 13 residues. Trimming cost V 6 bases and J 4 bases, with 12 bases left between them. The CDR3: CSVGTGSTGELFF. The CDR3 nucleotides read TGCAGCGTAGGGACGGGGAGCACCGGGGAGCTGTTTTTT.